What follows are 3 T cell receptor beta chains derived from one specimen sequenced in a study of blood T cell repertoires in COVID-19. Some clones are missing from TCRdb's copy, which holds only in-frame ones; the method was immunoSEQ multiplex PCR. The table has 180,000 or so clones, about 80% seen once. The material sequenced was peripheral blood. These receptors were collected from a human donor with acute or convalescent COVID-19. The donor label of this sample is uncertain.

V gene TRBV19 combines with J gene TRBJ1-1, with 7 bases aligning to TRBD1. This CDR3 has 15 residues. Per germline, CDR1 LNHDA and CDR2 SQIVND (reference sequence). Losses at the gene ends were 1 base for V and 1 base for J; bases not matched to a gene: 3. CDR3 nucleotide sequence: TGTGCCAGTAGTATAGGACCAGGGGGGAACACTGAAGCTTTCTTT. Translation: CASSIGPGGNTEAFF. Variable domain in full (rest from reference TRBV19 and TRBJ1-1): DGGITQSPKYLFRKEGQNVTLSCEQNLNHDAMYWYRQDPGQGLRLIYYSQIVNDFQKGDIAEGYSVSREKKESFPLTVTSAQKNPTAFYLCASSIGPGGNTEAFFGQGTRLTVV.

This chain uses TRBV7-8 with TRBJ2-5; D might be TRBD2 (7 bases). Trimming took 5 bases from V and 4 from J, leaving 20 bases between them. The CDR3 totals 16 residues. The germline V gene has CDR1 SGHVS and CDR2 FQNEAQ. This chain's CDR3 is CASSPLQGGGLETQYF. Written as DNA, the CDR3 is TGTGCCAGCAGCCCCCTCCAAGGGGGAGGGCTAGAGACCCAGTACTTC.

The V gene is TRBV19, the J gene TRBJ2-2; tentatively, D is TRBD2 (6 bases). CDR3 length equals 16 residues. Germline lookup yields CDR1 LNHDA and CDR2 SQIVND (reference sequence). Trimming pared 7 bases from V and 4 bases from J, leaving 19 bases between. CDR3 nucleotide sequence: TGTGCCAGTACCTCCGGTCCCGGGGGACTCACCGGGGAGCTGTTTTTT. Its protein product is CASTSGPGGLTGELFF. Full variable domain (missing parts from reference TRBV19 and TRBJ2-2): DGGITQSPKYLFRKEGQNVTLSCEQNLNHDAMYWYRQDPGQGLRLIYYSQIVNDFQKGDIAEGYSVSREKKESFPLTVTSAQKNPTAFYLCASTSGPGGLTGELFFGEGSRLTVL.